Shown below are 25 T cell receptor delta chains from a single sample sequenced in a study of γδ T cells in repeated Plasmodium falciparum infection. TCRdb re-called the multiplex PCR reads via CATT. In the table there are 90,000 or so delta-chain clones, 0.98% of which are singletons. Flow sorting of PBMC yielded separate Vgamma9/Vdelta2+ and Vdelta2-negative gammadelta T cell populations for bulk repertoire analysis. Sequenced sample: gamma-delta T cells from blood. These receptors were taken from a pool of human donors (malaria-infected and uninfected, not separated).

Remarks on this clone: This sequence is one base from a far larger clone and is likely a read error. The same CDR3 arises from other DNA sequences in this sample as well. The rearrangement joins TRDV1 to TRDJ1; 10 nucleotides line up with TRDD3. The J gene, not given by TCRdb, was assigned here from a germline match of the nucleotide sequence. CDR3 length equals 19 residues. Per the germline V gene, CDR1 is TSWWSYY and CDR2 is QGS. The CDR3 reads CALGGATTGGSFYTDKLIF. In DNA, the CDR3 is TGTGCCCTTGGGGGGGCTACGACTGGGGGATCATTCTACACCGATAAACTCATCTTT.

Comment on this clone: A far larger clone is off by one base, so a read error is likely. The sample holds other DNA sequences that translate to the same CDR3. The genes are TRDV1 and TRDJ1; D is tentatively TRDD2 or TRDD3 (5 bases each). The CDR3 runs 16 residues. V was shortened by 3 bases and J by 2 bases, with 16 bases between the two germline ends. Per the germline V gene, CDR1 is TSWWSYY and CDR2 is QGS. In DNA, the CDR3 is TGTGCTCTTGGGGACCGGATAACTGTTCCTACCGATAAACTCATCTTT. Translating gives CALGDRITVPTDKLIF.

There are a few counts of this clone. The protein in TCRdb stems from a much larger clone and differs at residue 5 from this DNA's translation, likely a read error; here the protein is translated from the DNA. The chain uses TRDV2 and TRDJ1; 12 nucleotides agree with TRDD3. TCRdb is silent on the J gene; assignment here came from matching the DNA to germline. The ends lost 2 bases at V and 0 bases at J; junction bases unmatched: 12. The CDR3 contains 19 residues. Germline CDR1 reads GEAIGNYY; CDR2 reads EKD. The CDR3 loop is CACDSVALGDTHHTDKLIF. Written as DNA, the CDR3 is TGTGCCTGTGACAGCGTGGCCCTGGGGGATACGCATCACACCGATAAACTCATCTTT.

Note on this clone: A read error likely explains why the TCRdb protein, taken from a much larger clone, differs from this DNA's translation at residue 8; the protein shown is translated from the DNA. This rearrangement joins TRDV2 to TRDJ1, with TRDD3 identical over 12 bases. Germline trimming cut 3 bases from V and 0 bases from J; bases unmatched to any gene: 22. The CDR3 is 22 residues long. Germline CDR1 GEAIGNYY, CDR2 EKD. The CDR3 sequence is CACDPVPAGGYANGGYTDKLIF. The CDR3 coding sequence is TGTGCCTGTGACCCTGTTCCTGCTGGGGGATACGCGAATGGGGGTTACACCGATAAACTCATCTTT.

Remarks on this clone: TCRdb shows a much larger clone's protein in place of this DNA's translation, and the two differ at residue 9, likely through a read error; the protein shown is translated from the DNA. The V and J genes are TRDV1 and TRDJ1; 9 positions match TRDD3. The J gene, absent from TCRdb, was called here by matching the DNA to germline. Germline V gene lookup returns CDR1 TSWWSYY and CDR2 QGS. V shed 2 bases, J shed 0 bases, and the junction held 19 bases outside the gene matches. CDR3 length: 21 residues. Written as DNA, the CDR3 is TGTGCTCTTGGGGAAACCACCGGCCCTCTTTGGGGGATAAGGTACACCGATAAACTCATCTTT. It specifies CALGETTGPLWGIRYTDKLIF.

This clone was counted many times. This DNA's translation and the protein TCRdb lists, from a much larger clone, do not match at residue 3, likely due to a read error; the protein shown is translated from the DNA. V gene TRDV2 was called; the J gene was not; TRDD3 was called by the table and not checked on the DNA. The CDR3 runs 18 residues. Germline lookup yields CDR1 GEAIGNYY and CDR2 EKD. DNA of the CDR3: TGTGCCAGTGACACCGTTGGGGATACCCTACGCGGGGCGATAAGGCTCATCTTT. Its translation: CASDTVGDTLRGAIRLIF.

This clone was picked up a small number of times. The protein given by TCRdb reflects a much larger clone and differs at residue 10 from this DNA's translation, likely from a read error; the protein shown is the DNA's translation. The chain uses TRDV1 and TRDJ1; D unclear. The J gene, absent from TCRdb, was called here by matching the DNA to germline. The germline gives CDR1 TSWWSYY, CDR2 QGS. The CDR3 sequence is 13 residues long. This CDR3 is CALRFPYTDRLIF. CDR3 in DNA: TGTGCTCTTAGATTCCCATACACCGATAGACTCATCTTT.

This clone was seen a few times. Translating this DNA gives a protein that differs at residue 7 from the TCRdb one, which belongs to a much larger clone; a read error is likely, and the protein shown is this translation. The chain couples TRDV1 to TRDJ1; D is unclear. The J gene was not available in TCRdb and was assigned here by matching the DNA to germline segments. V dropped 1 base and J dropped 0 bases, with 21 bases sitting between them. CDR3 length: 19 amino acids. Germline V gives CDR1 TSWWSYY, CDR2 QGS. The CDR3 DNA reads TGTGCTCTTGGGGAACCCCCGGACAGGCTTTACCCCTACACCGATAAACTCATCTTT. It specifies CALGEPPDRLYPYTDKLIF.

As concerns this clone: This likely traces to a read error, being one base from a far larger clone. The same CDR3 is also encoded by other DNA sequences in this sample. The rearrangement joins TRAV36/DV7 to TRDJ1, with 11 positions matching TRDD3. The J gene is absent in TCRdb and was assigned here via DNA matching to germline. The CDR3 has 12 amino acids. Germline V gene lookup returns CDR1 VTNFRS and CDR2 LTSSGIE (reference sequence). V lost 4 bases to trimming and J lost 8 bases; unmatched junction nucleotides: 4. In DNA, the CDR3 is TGTGCTGTGCTATACTGGGGGATAAAACTCATCTTT. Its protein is CAVLYWGIKLIF.

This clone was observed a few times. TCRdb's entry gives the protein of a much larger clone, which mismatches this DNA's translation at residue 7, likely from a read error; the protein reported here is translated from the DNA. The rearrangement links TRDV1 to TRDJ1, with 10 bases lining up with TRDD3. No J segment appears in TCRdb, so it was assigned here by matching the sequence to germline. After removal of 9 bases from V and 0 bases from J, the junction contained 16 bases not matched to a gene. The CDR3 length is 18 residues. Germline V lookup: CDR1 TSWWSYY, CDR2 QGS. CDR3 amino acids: CALLPSHGGYGYTDKLIF. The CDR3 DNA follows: TGTGCTCTCCTACCGTCCCACGGGGGATACGGGTACACCGATAAACTCATCTTT.

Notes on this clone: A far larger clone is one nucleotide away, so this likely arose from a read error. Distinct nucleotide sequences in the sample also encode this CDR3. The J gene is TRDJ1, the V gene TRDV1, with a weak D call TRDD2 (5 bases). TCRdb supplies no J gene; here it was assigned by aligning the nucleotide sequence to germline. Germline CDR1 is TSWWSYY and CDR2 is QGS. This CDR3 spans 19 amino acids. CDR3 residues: CALGESGPPVVLQTDKLIF. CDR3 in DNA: TGTGCTCTTGGGGAATCGGGGCCCCCGGTCGTCCTTCAAACCGACAAACTCATCTTT.

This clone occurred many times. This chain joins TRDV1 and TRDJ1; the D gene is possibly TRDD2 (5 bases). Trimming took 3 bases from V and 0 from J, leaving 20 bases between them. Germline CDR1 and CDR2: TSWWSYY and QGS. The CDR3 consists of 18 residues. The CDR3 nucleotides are TGTGCTCTTGGGGACCTCACTAACCTACTGCAGTACACCGATAAACTCATCTTT. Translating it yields CALGDLTNLLQYTDKLIF.

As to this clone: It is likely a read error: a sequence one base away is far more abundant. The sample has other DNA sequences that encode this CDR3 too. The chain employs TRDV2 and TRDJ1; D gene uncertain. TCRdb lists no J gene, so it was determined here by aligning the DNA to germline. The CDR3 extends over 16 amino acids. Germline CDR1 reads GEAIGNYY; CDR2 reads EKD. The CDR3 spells CACDTVTPGYTDKLIF. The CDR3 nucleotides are TGTGCCTGTGACACCGTCACTCCGGGTTACACCGACAAACTCATCTTT.

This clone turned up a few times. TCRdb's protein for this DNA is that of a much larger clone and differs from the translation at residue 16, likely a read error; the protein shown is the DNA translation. CDR3 nucleotide sequence: TGTGCCTGGGGACCCCCTTCAACTGGGGGAAACAAGTACACCGATGAACTCATCTTT. Residues: CAWGPPSTGGNKYTDELIF. The gene calls are TRDV2 and TRDJ1; 9 nucleotides match TRDD3. TCRdb lists no J gene, so it was determined here by aligning the DNA to germline. There are 19 residues in the CDR3. CDR1 is GEAIGNYY and CDR2 is EKD in the germline V gene.

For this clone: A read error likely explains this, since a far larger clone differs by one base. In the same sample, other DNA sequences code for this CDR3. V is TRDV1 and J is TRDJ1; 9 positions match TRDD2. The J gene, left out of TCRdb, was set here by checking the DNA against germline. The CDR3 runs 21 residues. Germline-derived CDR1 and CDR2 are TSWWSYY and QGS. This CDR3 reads CALTRIEGLPTRRFYTDKLIF. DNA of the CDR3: TGTGCCCTCACGAGAATCGAGGGCCTTCCTACGCGGAGGTTTTACACCGATAAACTCATCTTT.

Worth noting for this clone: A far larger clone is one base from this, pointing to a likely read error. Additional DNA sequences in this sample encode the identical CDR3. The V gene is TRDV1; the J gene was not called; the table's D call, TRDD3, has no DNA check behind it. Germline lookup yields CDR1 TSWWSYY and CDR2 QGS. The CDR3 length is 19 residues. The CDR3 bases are TGTGCTCTTGGAGCCGGAGGAATCCCGTGGATACTCCGAACCGATAAGCTCATCTTT. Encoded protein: CALGAGGIPWILRTDKLIF.

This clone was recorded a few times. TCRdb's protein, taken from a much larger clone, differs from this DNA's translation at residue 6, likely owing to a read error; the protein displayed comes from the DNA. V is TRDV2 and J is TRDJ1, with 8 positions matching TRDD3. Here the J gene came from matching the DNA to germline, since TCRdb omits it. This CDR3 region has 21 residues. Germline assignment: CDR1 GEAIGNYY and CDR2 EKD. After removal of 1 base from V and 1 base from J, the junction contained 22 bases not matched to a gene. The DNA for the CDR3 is TGTGCCTGTGACACACCGAGTAGTCCATCTTTGGGGGATGGATCCACCGATAAACTCATCTTT. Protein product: CACDTPSSPSLGDGSTDKLIF.

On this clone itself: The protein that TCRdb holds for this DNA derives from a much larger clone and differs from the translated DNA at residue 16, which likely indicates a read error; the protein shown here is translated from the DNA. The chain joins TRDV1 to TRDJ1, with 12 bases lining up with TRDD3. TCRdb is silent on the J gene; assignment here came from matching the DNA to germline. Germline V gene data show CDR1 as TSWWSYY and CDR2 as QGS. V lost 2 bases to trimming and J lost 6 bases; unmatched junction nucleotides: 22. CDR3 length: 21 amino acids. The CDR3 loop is CALGETTTTNWGIHADYKLIF. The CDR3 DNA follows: TGTGCTCTTGGGGAAACCACTACCACGAACTGGGGGATACACGCGGATTATAAACTCATCTTT.

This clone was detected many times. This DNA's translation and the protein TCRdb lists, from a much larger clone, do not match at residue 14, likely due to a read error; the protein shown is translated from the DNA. DNA of the CDR3: TGTGCCTGTGACCCGTTGGGGGATATGGACTACACCGATAGACTCATCTTT. Translated: CACDPLGDMDYTDRLIF. The chain is built from TRDV2 and TRDJ1, with 9 bases identical to TRDD3. Germline V gene lookup returns CDR1 GEAIGNYY and CDR2 EKD. There are 17 residues in the CDR3.

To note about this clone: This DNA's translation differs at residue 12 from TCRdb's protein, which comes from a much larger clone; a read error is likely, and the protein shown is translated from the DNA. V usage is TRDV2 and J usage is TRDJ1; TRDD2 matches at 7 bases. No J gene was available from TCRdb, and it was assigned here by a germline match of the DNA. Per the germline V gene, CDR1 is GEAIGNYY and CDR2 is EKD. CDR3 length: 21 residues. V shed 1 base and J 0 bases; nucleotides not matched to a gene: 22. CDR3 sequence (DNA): TGTGCCTGTGACACAGTTTCCTACGCTGAAGGGCAGCCCTCATACACCGATAAACTCATCTTT. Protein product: CACDTVSYAEGQPSYTDKLIF.

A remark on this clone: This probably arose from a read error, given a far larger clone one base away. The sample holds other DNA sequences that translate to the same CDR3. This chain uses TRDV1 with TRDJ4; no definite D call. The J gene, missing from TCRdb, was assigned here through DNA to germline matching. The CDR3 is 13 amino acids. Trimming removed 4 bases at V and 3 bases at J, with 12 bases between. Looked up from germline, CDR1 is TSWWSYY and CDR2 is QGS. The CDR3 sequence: CALGALLRGPLIF. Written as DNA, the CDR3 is TGTGCTCTTGGGGCTCTACTTCGTGGACCCCTGATCTTT.

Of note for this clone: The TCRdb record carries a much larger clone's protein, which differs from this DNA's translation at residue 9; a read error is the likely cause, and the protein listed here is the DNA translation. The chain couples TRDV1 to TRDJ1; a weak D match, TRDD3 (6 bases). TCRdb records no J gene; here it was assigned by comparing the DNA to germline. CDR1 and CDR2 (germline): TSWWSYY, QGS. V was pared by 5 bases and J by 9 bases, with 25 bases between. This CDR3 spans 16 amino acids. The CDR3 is CALGNFPRHWVGELIF. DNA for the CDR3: TGTGCTCTTGGGAACTTCCCGAGGCACTGGGTTGGGGAACTCATCTTT.

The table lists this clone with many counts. CDR3 residues: CACSELGEADKLIF. CDR3 coding DNA: TGTGCCTGTTCAGAACTGGGGGAAGCCGATAAACTCATCTTT. The chain recombines TRDV2 with TRDJ1, with TRDD3 matching 9 bases. TCRdb carries no J gene annotation; the J gene was assigned here by matching the DNA with germline. The junction had 7 bases not matched to a gene; V was cut back by 6 bases and J by 3 bases. The CDR3 has 14 amino acids. From germline, CDR1 is GEAIGNYY and CDR2 EKD.

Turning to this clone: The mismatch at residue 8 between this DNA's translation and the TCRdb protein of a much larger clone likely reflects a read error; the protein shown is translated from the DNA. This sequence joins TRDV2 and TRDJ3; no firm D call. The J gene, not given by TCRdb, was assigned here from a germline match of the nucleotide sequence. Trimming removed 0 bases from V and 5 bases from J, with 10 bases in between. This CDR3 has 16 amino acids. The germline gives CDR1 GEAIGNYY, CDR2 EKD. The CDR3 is CACDTVGCRDTRQMFF. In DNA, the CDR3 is TGTGCCTGTGACACCGTCGGATGCCGGGACACCCGACAGATGTTTTTC.

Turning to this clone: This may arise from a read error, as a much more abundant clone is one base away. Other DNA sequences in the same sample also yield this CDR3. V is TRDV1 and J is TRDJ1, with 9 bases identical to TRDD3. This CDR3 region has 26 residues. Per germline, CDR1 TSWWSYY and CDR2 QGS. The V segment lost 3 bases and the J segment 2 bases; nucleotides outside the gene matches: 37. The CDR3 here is CALGESFFPPLQRGILWVGYTDKLIF. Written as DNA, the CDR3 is TGTGCTCTTGGGGAGTCCTTCTTCCCACCCCTCCAACGGGGGATACTCTGGGTCGGGTATACCGATAAACTCATCTTT.